The 2 T cell receptor beta chains listed next were all sequenced from one sample in a study of human T cells and chemical hapten exposure. TCRdb fed the RACE reads into MiXCR, producing one record per CDR3 protein. The table lists 39,000 or so distinct CDR3 sequences, 3.5% to 4% of them singletons. The time point is: patch test 1, 2 weeks after DPC sensitization. Described treatment: therapeutic diphenylcyclopropenone sensitization with weekly scalp DPC. Sequencing started from total RNA isolated from unfractionated whole blood. This specimen consisted of whole blood, obtained in connection with sensitization to the hapten diphenylcyclopropenone (DPC). These receptor sequences come from a man in his forties or fifties with alopecia areata. Some clones in this sample may be carry-over from other donors' samples.

This clonotype appeared many times. This chain connects TRBV12-3 or TRBV12-4 to TRBJ2-3; 9 nucleotides match TRBD1. With V trimmed by 5 bases and J by 5 bases, 11 bases remained unmatched. This CDR3 comprises 16 residues. Here the CDR3 reads CASSILPGQGLDTQYF. In DNA, the CDR3 is TGTGCCAGCAGTATACTACCGGGACAGGGTTTAGATACGCAGTATTTT.

In this sample, this clonotype turned up many times. The chain recombines TRBV4-1 with TRBJ1-6, with a tentative D call TRBD1 (6 bases). Trimming removed 0 bases at V and 7 bases at J, with 13 bases between. Germline-derived CDR1 and CDR2 are MGHRA and YSYEKL. The CDR3 has 16 residues. DNA of the CDR3: TGCGCCAGCAGCCAAGACCGGGGGGGGCCGAATTCACCCCTCCACTTT. Translation: CASSQDRGGPNSPLHF.